This TCR beta chain comes out of a study of OX40 agonist ivuxolimab in advanced cancers. About the study: Aged roughly 23 to 85 with a mean of about 60 years, they were roughly 83% male.

Concerning this clone itself: The antigen remains unidentified.

Sequencing used immunoSEQ multiplex PCR; TCRdb keeps in-frame clones, though not all of them. The profile shows about 110,000 clones, 90% of them singletons. Study outcomes and limitations: Averaged across samples, CD8+ T cells carried more expanded clones than CD4+ did. Determination of antigen specificity was not performed for the expanded peripheral T cells.

The CDR3 loop spans 18 amino acids. V lost 4 bases, J lost 0 bases, and 19 bases lay in between. The germline V gene encodes CDR1 SGHRS and CDR2 YFSETQ. V and J are TRBV5-1 and TRBJ1-4, with a weak D call TRBD1 (5 bases). Sequenced material: CD4+ or CD8+ T cells sorted from blood, taken in a trial of the OX40 agonist ivuxolimab. The source is an adult with an advanced solid tumor such as melanoma, head and neck, liver or kidney cancer. The CDR3 sequence: CASSRGTENLSTNEKLFF. CDR3 DNA: TGCGCCAGCAGCCGAGGGACGGAAAATCTTTCAACTAATGAAAAACTGTTTTTT.